Presented here are 27 T cell receptor beta chains from one specimen sequenced in a study of cytomegalovirus exposure and HLA in healthy donors. With 60 Vbeta and 13 Jbeta primers, the PCR was carried out. The protocol was immunoSEQ multiplex PCR, while the TCRdb copy is restricted to in-frame clones and leaves out a portion. The sample contains approximately 170,000 clones, 62% of which appear only once. Material for sequencing was PBMCs. All receptors derive from a man aged 35 to 55 in good health and CMV-seronegative.

The V and J genes are TRBV5-1 and TRBJ2-3; 8 positions match TRBD2. Looked up from germline, CDR1 is SGHRS and CDR2 is YFSETQ. This CDR3 comprises 16 residues. Trimming removed 0 bases from V and 5 bases from J; junction bases left unmatched: 8. The CDR3 DNA is TGCGCCAGCAGCTTGGTGGGTAGCGGGATGGGAGATACGCAGTATTTT. It specifies CASSLVGSGMGDTQYF.

This clone was detected a few times. The J gene is TRBJ1-2, the V gene TRBV2; D might be TRBD1 (6 bases). From germline, CDR1 is SNHLY and CDR2 FYNNEI. V shed 2 bases and J shed 5 bases, with 15 bases lying between them. The CDR3 is 15 residues long. CDR3 bases: TGTGCCAGCAGTGAAATGAAACAGGGTTTTTATGGCTACACCTTC. This translates into CASSEMKQGFYGYTF.

The chain links TRBV7-2 to TRBJ2-1; 11 bases align to TRBD1. After removal of 7 bases from V and 4 bases from J, the junction contained 3 bases not matched to a gene. In germline, CDR1 is SGHTA, CDR2 FQGNSA. The CDR3 has 14 residues. The CDR3 bases are TGTGCCAGCATTGGGACAGGGGGATACAATGAGCAGTTCTTC. Translating gives CASIGTGGYNEQFF.

This clone was observed a handful of times. This chain connects TRBV4-1 to TRBJ1-2, with 10 nucleotides matching TRBD1. This CDR3 contains 15 residues. Germline V gene data show CDR1 as MGHRA and CDR2 as YSYEKL. The V and J ends lost 4 bases and 5 bases, in that order; junction bases with no gene match: 7. CDR3 residues: CASSPGQGKSYGYTF. The CDR3 nucleotides are TGCGCCAGCAGCCCGGGACAGGGGAAGAGTTATGGCTACACCTTC.

This chain's CDR3 is CASSPGMGQGASNQPQHF. In DNA, the CDR3 is TGTGCCAGCAGCCCGGGGATGGGACAGGGGGCGAGCAATCAGCCCCAGCATTTT. The V and J genes are TRBV5-5 and TRBJ1-5, with 12 bases fitting TRBD1. The germline gives CDR1 SGHKS, CDR2 YYEKEE (reference sequence). J lost 1 base, V lost 4 bases, and 9 bases had no gene match. This CDR3 is 18 amino acids long.

The chain links TRBV11-1 to TRBJ2-1; 12 bases fit TRBD2. Looked up from germline, CDR1 is SGHAT and CDR2 is FQDESV (reference sequence). After removal of 6 bases from V and 2 bases from J, the junction contained 2 bases not matched to a gene. The CDR3 covers 15 residues. The CDR3 loop is CASRSSGRAYNEQFF. CDR3 in DNA: TGTGCCAGCAGGTCTAGCGGGAGGGCCTACAATGAGCAGTTCTTC.

For this clone: Other DNA variants within this sample encode the same CDR3. The rearrangement links TRBV6-1 to TRBJ1-5; 7 bases match TRBD1. The CDR3 covers 15 residues. J gave up 2 bases and V 1 base, and 2 bases lay outside the gene matches. Germline values: CDR1 MNHNS, CDR2 SASEGT. The CDR3 sequence: CASSEGQGGNQPQHF. CDR3 nucleotides: TGTGCCAGCAGTGAAGGCCAGGGGGGCAATCAGCCCCAGCATTTT.

This clone was detected only once. The rearrangement links TRBV5-1 to TRBJ1-4; 10 bases line up with TRBD1. The CDR3 loop spans 14 amino acids. V lost 4 bases, J lost 10 bases, and 7 bases stayed unmatched. Germline V gene sequence: CDR1 SGHRS, CDR2 YFSETQ. CDR3 in DNA: TGCGCCAGCAGCGAGGACAGGGGGGTAGGAAAACTGTTTTTT. Translating gives CASSEDRGVGKLFF.

The rearrangement uses TRBV7-2 and TRBJ1-5; 8 positions match TRBD1. After removal of 0 bases from V and 5 bases from J, the junction contained 9 bases not matched to a gene. The CDR3 totals 17 residues. In germline, CDR1 is SGHTA, CDR2 FQGNSA. CDR3 DNA sequence: TGTGCCAGCAGCTTAGCCAGGGCCCTGGACAGGGATCAGCCCCAGCATTTT. This encodes CASSLARALDRDQPQHF.

The V and J genes are TRBV19 and TRBJ2-4, with D tentatively TRBD1 (6 bases). The CDR3 is 15 amino acids. Germline V lookup: CDR1 LNHDA, CDR2 SQIVND (reference sequence). Trimming left V 1 base short and J 6 bases short, with 13 bases between. The CDR3 DNA reads as TGTGCCAGTAGTATAGTACACAGGGCGGGAAACATTCAGTACTTC. Its protein product is CASSIVHRAGNIQYF.

This clone was found once. This chain links TRBV6-6 with TRBJ2-7; 7 bases align to TRBD1. The germline V gene has CDR1 MNHNY and CDR2 SVGAGI (reference sequence). This CDR3 has 14 amino acids. V was pared by 4 bases and J by 1 base, with 4 bases of the junction left unmatched. The CDR3 loop is CASSSRTGSYEQYF. The CDR3 DNA is TGTGCCAGCAGTTCCCGGACAGGATCCTACGAGCAGTACTTC.

This chain links TRBV29-1 with TRBJ2-5; 9 bases fit TRBD2. This CDR3 is built from 14 residues. Germline-derived CDR1 and CDR2 are SQVTM and ANQGSEA. The V gene end was trimmed by 7 bases and the J gene end by 2 bases; junction bases not matched to a gene: 8. CDR3 residues: CSGQSSGAQETQYF. The CDR3 DNA is TGCAGCGGGCAGTCTAGCGGGGCACAAGAGACCCAGTACTTC.

This clone was recorded only once. The chain carries TRBV27 and TRBJ2-7; 9 nucleotides align to TRBD1. There are 15 residues in the CDR3. The germline V gene encodes CDR1 MNHEY and CDR2 SMNVEV (reference sequence). V gave up 6 bases and J gave up 2 bases; unmatched junction bases: 8. The CDR3 is CASSRSRDRAYEQYF. In DNA, the CDR3 is TGTGCCAGCAGCCGGTCCCGGGACAGGGCCTACGAGCAGTACTTC.

This clone occurred a few times. This chain connects TRBV7-3 to TRBJ2-1, with D hard to call. Trimming removed 7 bases from V and 3 bases from J, with 28 bases in between. The CDR3 covers 19 residues. The germline CDR1 and CDR2 sequences are SGHTA and FQGTGA. DNA of the CDR3: TGTGCCAGCACCCCCCGCCACTATGACCCCTACAAGGTCTACAATGAGCAGTTCTTC. This translates into CASTPRHYDPYKVYNEQFF.

The chain employs TRBV6-5 and TRBJ2-1; D might be TRBD1 (5 bases). The CDR3 contains 13 residues. Per the germline V gene, CDR1 is MNHEY and CDR2 is SVGAGI. Trimming cost V 7 bases and J 5 bases, with 12 bases left between them. CDR3 region: CASTYRQNNEQFF. The CDR3 region has the DNA TGTGCCAGCACCTATCGACAGAACAATGAGCAGTTCTTC.

The rearrangement links TRBV15 to TRBJ2-1; the match to TRBD2 covers 8 bases. V lost 6 bases and J lost 2; bases outside the gene matches: 6. CDR1 and CDR2 (germline): LNHNV, YYDKDF (reference sequence). The CDR3 is 15 amino acids. The CDR3 DNA reads TGTGCCACCAGAGAACTAGCGGATGCCTACAATGAGCAGTTCTTC. It yields the protein CATRELADAYNEQFF.

V gene TRBV27 combines with J gene TRBJ2-7, with TRBD1 identical over 10 bases. V shed 7 bases and J 2 bases; nucleotides not matched to a gene: 8. The CDR3 spans 15 residues. Per germline, CDR1 MNHEY and CDR2 SMNVEV (reference sequence). CDR3 in DNA: TGTGCCAGCACGCGAAACGGACAGGGGGCCTACGAGCAGTACTTC. It translates to CASTRNGQGAYEQYF.

This chain uses TRBV21-1 with TRBJ2-2; the D call of TRBD2 is as the table states it, not checked on the DNA. TRBV21-1 is assigned pseudogene status. This CDR3 region has 16 residues. For the CDR3, the DNA is TGTGCCAGCAGCAAGCAAGTGGGGGGGCCCACCGGGGAGCTGTTTTTT. Amino acid sequence: CASSKQVGGPTGELFF.

This clone has only a few counts. This chain links TRBV27 with TRBJ1-4, with TRBD1 as a possible D gene (5 bases). This CDR3 has 14 residues. Germline-derived CDR1 and CDR2 are MNHEY and SMNVEV (reference sequence). The germline V and J ends were trimmed by 6 bases and 8 bases, with 16 bases remaining between them. The CDR3 sequence: CASRSSGGLEKLFF. The CDR3 nucleotides read TGTGCCAGCAGGTCATCCGGGGGTTTAGAAAAACTGTTTTTT.

V usage is TRBV6-5 and J usage is TRBJ2-2; a weak D match, TRBD2 (7 bases). Germline V gene data show CDR1 as MNHEY and CDR2 as SVGAGI. With 1 base removed from V and 7 bases from J, the gap between germline ends came to 16 bases. The CDR3 is 16 residues long. CDR3 nucleotides: TGTGCCAGCAGTTACTACCCGGCGGGGGCCGGCGGGGAGCTGTTTTTT. Protein: CASSYYPAGAGGELFF.

The chain uses TRBV5-5 and TRBJ2-5; D gene uncertain. Germline V CDR1 and CDR2: SGHKS, YYEKEE (reference sequence). The CDR3 length is 18 residues. The ends were cut back, 5 bases at V and 2 bases at J, with 25 bases in the middle. DNA for the CDR3: TGTGCCAGCAGTTCACGGTCACTCTCTGCAATTCGTCAAGAGACCCAGTACTTC. This codes for CASSSRSLSAIRQETQYF.

V is TRBV7-9 and J is TRBJ2-2; TRBD1 might be the D (6 bases). Per the germline V gene, CDR1 is SEHNR and CDR2 is FQNEAQ (reference sequence). The length of the CDR3 is 15 residues. Trimming shortened V by 2 bases and J by 7 bases, and 14 bases separated the two germline ends. The CDR3 loop is CASSLSWGQVGELFF. The DNA of the CDR3 is TGTGCCAGCAGCTTAAGTTGGGGGCAAGTCGGGGAGCTGTTTTTT.

About this clone: Its ends do not fully match the called genes, so a read error is possible. The chain couples TRBV7-7 to TRBJ2-3; D perhaps matches TRBD1 (6 bases). This CDR3 has 14 amino acids. Per the germline V gene, CDR1 is SSHAT and CDR2 is FNYEAQ (reference sequence). This CDR3 is CASSLGAPTDTQYF. CDR3 coding DNA: TGTGCTAGCAGCTTGGGGGCCCCCACAGATACGCAGTATTTT.

The chain uses TRBV9 and TRBJ2-7, with TRBD2 as a possible D gene (6 bases). Looked up from germline, CDR1 is SGDLS and CDR2 is YYNGEE. V lost 4 bases, J lost 5 bases, and 13 bases lay in between. There are 13 residues in the CDR3. The CDR3 is CASSPGSHDEQYF. Here the CDR3 DNA reads TGTGCCAGCAGCCCCGGGAGTCACGACGAGCAGTACTTC. The complete variable domain, with remaining parts taken from reference TRBV9 and TRBJ2-7, reads DSGVTQTPKHLITATGQRVTLRCSPRSGDLSVYWYQQSLDQGLQFLIQYYNGEERAKGNILERFSAQQFPDLHSELNLSSLELGDSALYFCASSPGSHDEQYFGPGTRLTVT.

The table lists this clone with a few counts. The junction shows a germline mismatch at one end, possibly a read error. The chain recombines TRBV7-9 with TRBJ2-7; 15 nucleotides line up with TRBD2. CDR1 is SEHNR, CDR2 FQNEAQ, per germline (reference sequence). The CDR3 spans 18 residues. CDR3 in DNA: TGTTCCAGCAGCTTTTCCGGGACTAGCGGGAGGAGTCGGGACGAGCAGTACTTC. Its protein is CSSSFSGTSGRSRDEQYF.

The chain is built from TRBV6-5 and TRBJ1-2; no definite D call. The germline V and J ends were trimmed by 5 bases and 4 bases, with 11 bases remaining between them. Germline CDR1 and CDR2: MNHEY and SVGAGI. The CDR3 runs 13 residues. CDR3 sequence (DNA): TGTGCCAGCAGTGAAGTGGCATCCTATGGCTACACCTTC. This codes for CASSEVASYGYTF.

V is TRBV6-5 and J is TRBJ2-2; tentative D call: TRBD1 (5 bases). Germline loops: CDR1 MNHEY, CDR2 SVGAGI. The germline V and J ends were trimmed by 6 bases and 5 bases, with 13 bases remaining between them. The CDR3 is made up of 14 amino acids. The CDR3 here is CASSLGHFTGELFF. The CDR3 region has the DNA TGTGCCAGCAGCCTTGGACACTTTACCGGGGAGCTGTTTTTT.